This T cell receptor (beta chain) comes out of a study of cytomegalovirus exposure and HLA in healthy donors (TCRdb year 2017). Context from the whole study: An earlier analysis of approximately 590 of the donors reported about 250 Gb of sequence data and some 120 million unique TCR beta sequences from some 180 million T cells. Roughly 310 gigabases of sequencing data and tens of millions of unique TCR sequences were included in an early release covering about 620 HLA-typed donors. Of the 300 to 450 genotyped donors, 80% to 90% were placed in the genetic ancestry cluster associated with self-reported Caucasian donors. The aim of the study was to test whether cataloging public T cell receptors could identify signatures of past pathogen exposure. The T cell repertoires of around 670 subjects were profiled by immunosequencing and related to cytomegalovirus serostatus. Besides the first cohort of more than 650 subjects, a separate validation cohort made up of over 100 different subjects was used. High-throughput TCR immunosequencing, statistical association of individual TCRs with disease status, and machine learning were combined to predict cytomegalovirus infection status. In a later analysis, previously published TCR beta repertoires from roughly 710 donors were re-analyzed and high-resolution HLA genotyping was added so that TCR occurrence patterns could be studied. Rather than using new phenotypic data, the later analysis identified candidate immune exposures from TCR beta sequences and from how often those sequences occurred across donors. An earlier analysis of roughly 580 of the donors used high-throughput TCR beta sequencing to judge whether each TCR beta V gene segment behaved as functional or pseudogenic. Donor age, sex, ethnicity and CMV serostatus were compiled alongside the repertoire data. Genome-wide SNP genotypes for about 55% of the roughly 670 donors were used in a later genetic analysis, which treated that subset as a discovery cohort. All discovery cohort repertoires had been generated on a single sequencing platform. HLA typing covered class I and class II loci at four-digit resolution. Typing coverage differed by locus: A, B, C, DRB1 and DQB1 were typed in about 629-630 donors, DQA1 in about 500, DPA1 in nearly 610, and DPB1 in just under 490. Four or five DR-DQ haplotypes were handled as single units for association and clustering, since linkage in the cohort was strong. On average, roughly 250,000 unique TCR beta nucleotide sequences were sequenced per donor among roughly 430 genotyped donors of the cohort, with roughly a sixth of those sequences being non-productive. Findings and caveats that apply to the study as a whole: A later genetic analysis reported fewer N-insertions in productive TCRs among donors in an Asian-associated ancestry cluster than the approximately 700-donor mean. Sequencing depth was assumed to be roughly uniform across donors in the presence/absence analyses, though that assumption may not hold. A further reported finding was that TCR beta sequences accurately predicted the HLA-A and HLA-B alleles for most subjects in the first cohort. The study listed approximately 150 TCR beta chains as associated with cytomegalovirus. Across donors, most TCR sequences were observed very rarely, whereas some public TCRs were present in many individuals. According to a later analysis, parvovirus B19, influenza, CMV and Epstein-Barr virus appeared linked to several top co-occurrence clusters. Compared with equally common non-associated chains, HLA-associated TCR beta chains in a later analysis were more clonally expanded and had lower generation probabilities. The only immune exposure information available for the cohort was CMV serostatus. Specific HLA alleles were associated with 15,000 to 20,000 TCR beta sequences at a false discovery rate of 0.05 in a later analysis. Approximately 16 rarely observed V segments, including chromosome 9 orphons, were excluded from the earlier analysis of approximately 500 of the donors because counts were too low. The authors suggested that the approach could potentially be generalized to other disease states and immunological phenotypes. In vitro tests confirmed that a few of the cytomegalovirus-associated TCR beta chains recognize cytomegalovirus antigens. An earlier analysis of around 500 of the donors showed that most TCR beta V segments appeared in productive rearrangements either about 87% or about 30% of the time, which broadly matched IMGT annotations. Correlated functional status among segregating V segments might reflect linkage disequilibrium, but an unknown experimental factor could not be ruled out. In a later analysis, TCR association rates were found to vary across HLA loci, with the most associated TCRs seen for DRB1 alleles and the fewest for HLA-C alleles. When HLA alleles, especially DR and DQ, strongly co-occurred, attributing TCR associations to individual alleles was difficult. A group of highly shared sequence variants was considered likely to be a technical artifact of the sequencing pipeline. The classifier was reported to diagnose cytomegalovirus status with high specificity and sensitivity in both the original and validation cohorts. A later genetic analysis associated a missense DCLRE1C variant with V-gene and J-gene trimming of TCR beta chains, and an independent cohort replicated the association. A later analysis found that most CMV-associated TCR beta chains appeared HLA-restricted, with HLA associations seemingly driven largely by CMV exposure. The cohort was sequenced for TCR beta chains only, and without alpha or paired-chain data the features that could be detected were limited. Because HLA typing was missing for some donors at each locus, association tests included only the typed subset. The 87-base-pair reads could not distinguish some IMGT-functional V segments, including TRBV6-2 and TRBV6-3, so those segments were excluded.

Library preparation employed the immunoSEQ multiplex PCR assay. For the multiplex PCR, a mixture combining 60 forward primers for TCR Vbeta segments and 13 reverse primers for TCR Jbeta segments was used. A multiplex PCR assay on genomic DNA amplified the CDR3 region of rearranged TCR beta genes. The amplified TCR beta libraries were sequenced on the Illumina HiSeq System as 87-base-pair reads. On the authors' methods: In a later analysis, around 80 million unique TCR beta chains were counted across the approximately 640 repertoires, and roughly 10 million of these chains were shared by at least two donors. Raw reads were error-corrected and collapsed into unique sequences with a nearest-neighbor algorithm that merged closely related sequences to remove PCR and sequencing errors. V, D and J gene segments were assigned by aligning CDR3 sequences to IMGT reference sequences. For a sequence to be retained, a match of at least six nucleotides was required to both a V gene segment and a J gene segment. Rearrangements were classified as productive when the CDR3 lacked stop codons and remained in frame with V and J, and all other rearrangements were classified as non-productive. CDR3 was defined according to IMGT convention as the region running from the second conserved V-encoded cysteine to the conserved J-encoded phenylalanine. The earlier analysis of roughly 590 of the donors excluded sequences that lacked an unambiguous match to a single V gene segment. In an earlier analysis of about 590 of the donors, a V segment was called functional when productive rearrangements were above 56.7%, and segregating when the standard deviation between donors exceeded 5%. To diagnose cytomegalovirus status from the catalog of TCR beta chain sequences, a statistical classification framework was built. In a later analysis, TCR nucleotide sequences were compared against IMGT/GENE-DB human TR gene sequences so that V and J genes could be assigned. In a later analysis, CDR3 sequences and most-parsimonious VDJ recombination scenarios were assigned using the TCRdist pipeline. In a later analysis, each TCR beta chain was defined by its CDR3 amino acid sequence together with its V-gene family, and reads lacking a unique V-gene family were excluded. As a way to deal with suspected cross-contamination and a sequencing artifact, a later analysis dropped 500 to 700 nucleotide sequences that were highly shared and had low generation probability. A later analysis calculated a clonal expansion index for each public chain from normalized within-repertoire ranks of inferred template counts. Generation probabilities in a later analysis came from a VDJ recombination model fitted to out-of-frame rearrangements, and those results were checked against IGoR. Hypergeometric tests were used in a later analysis to score TCR-TCR, TCR-HLA and TCR-CMV co-occurrence, with a repertoire-size bias correction applied to the TCR pairs. False discovery rates were estimated in a later analysis by permuting HLA or CMV assignments 20 times. A later analysis grouped co-occurring TCRs with DBSCAN, adding TCRdist sequence similarity when clustering within HLA-allele-positive subsets. For co-occurrence clustering, repertoires with fewer than 30,000 or more than 120,000 public chains were excluded, along with roughly 5 repertoires with anomalous nucleotide sharing. Entries here come from immuneACCESS through TCRdb and include only in-frame sequences with V and J called. Some clones fail to appear in such tables; in the studies checked, an unresolved V gene covers under half of the shortfall, and the cause of the remainder is unknown. From that table come the V and J calls and clone size; the DNA was used to work out D and trimming. Recorded for this sample are 150,000 or so clones; roughly 80% of them occurred a single time. The ten largest clones take up approximately 11% of the sample.

The cohort consisted of approximately 690 healthy bone marrow donors. All cohort members were sampled while nominally healthy, although unrecorded immune exposures were likely present. The donor tested CMV seropositive, placing the donor among the 289 seropositive members of the cohort. Each donor provided a peripheral blood sample, and peripheral blood mononuclear cells were used for TCR beta sequencing. The Qiagen DNeasy Blood Extraction Kit was used to extract genomic DNA from the blood cell samples. Reading from cysteine to phenylalanine, the CDR3 counts 13 amino acids. The kept DNA is CDR3 alone, 39 bases in frame from the first base. The germline V gene (reference sequence) specifies PRHDT as CDR1 and FYEKMQ as CDR2. V is pared back by 8 bases and J by 1 base, with 10 bases lying between the germline termini. A note on this clone: The specificity of this receptor is unknown. No clone much larger than this one lies a single base away; base qualities are absent.

The clonotype comes from a man in his late teens or twenties in good health and CMV-seropositive. The rearrangement combines TRBV13 with TRBJ2-3; confidence is insufficient to name the D gene. Sequenced sample: PBMCs. In nucleotide form, the sequence is TGTGCCAGCCTATTGGGCGGCACAGATACGCAGTATTTT. This gives the protein CASLLGGTDTQYF.